These 8 T cell receptor beta chains share one sample of origin, sequenced in a study of PD-L1 blockade in urothelial cancer. Time point in this sample: peripheral blood 6 weeks after treatment start. Method: immunoSEQ multiplex PCR; TCRdb's copy keeps in-frame clones and lacks some. The sample has roughly 100,000 clones, roughly 85% seen once. The sample consisted of PBMCs, taken around atezolizumab (anti-PD-L1) treatment. All receptors come from a man aged 70-80 years with urothelial cancer.

The V and J genes are TRBV6-5 and TRBJ1-1, with D possibly matching TRBD1 (5 bases). V lost 4 bases and J 6 bases, leaving 12 bases between the germline ends. Germline V gene lookup returns CDR1 MNHEY and CDR2 SVGAGI. This CDR3 is built from 13 residues. CDR3 protein: CASSFGSRAEAFF. The CDR3 nucleotides read TGTGCCAGCAGTTTCGGAAGCAGGGCTGAAGCTTTCTTT.

This clone came up once. The CDR3 sequence is CASSSRTSGRGETQYF. As DNA, the CDR3 is TGTGCCAGTAGTTCAAGGACTAGCGGGAGGGGTGAGACCCAGTACTTC. The chain links TRBV19 to TRBJ2-5; TRBD2 matches at 15 bases. J was trimmed by 5 bases and V by 5 bases; bases with no gene match: 6. From germline, CDR1 is LNHDA and CDR2 SQIVND (reference sequence). CDR3 length: 16 amino acids.

This clone was found a few times. The rearrangement joins TRBV7-2 to TRBJ2-2; D is unresolved. CDR1 and CDR2 from the germline V gene are SGHTA and FQGNSA. V was pared by 3 bases and J by 4 bases, with 3 bases between. The CDR3 is made up of 12 amino acids. Here the CDR3 reads CASSLATGELFF. The CDR3 DNA is TGTGCCAGCAGCTTGGCCACCGGGGAGCTGTTTTTT.

The rearrangement links TRBV18 to TRBJ2-5; D is undetermined. V dropped 2 bases and J dropped 5 bases, with 12 bases sitting between them. CDR1 and CDR2 from the germline V gene are KGHSH and LQKENI. The length of the CDR3 is 14 residues. This chain's CDR3 is CASSPTAAVETQYF. In nucleotides, the CDR3 is TGTGCCAGCTCACCAACTGCGGCCGTGGAGACCCAGTACTTC.

The V and J genes are TRBV19 and TRBJ2-7, with 9 bases identical to TRBD2. Germline CDR1 reads LNHDA; CDR2 reads SQIVND (reference sequence). J gave up 6 bases and V 1 base, and 1 base lay outside the gene matches. CDR3 size: 13 residues. In DNA, the CDR3 is TGTGCCAGTAGTATAGGCGGGAGGGCCGAGCAGTACTTC. It specifies CASSIGGRAEQYF. The full variable domain, in which reference TRBV19 and TRBJ2-7 provide the parts outside the CDR3, is DGGITQSPKYLFRKEGQNVTLSCEQNLNHDAMYWYRQDPGQGLRLIYYSQIVNDFQKGDIAEGYSVSREKKESFPLTVTSAQKNPTAFYLCASSIGGRAEQYFGPGTRLTVT.

The rearrangement joins TRBV27 to TRBJ1-2; the match to TRBD1 covers 8 bases. This CDR3 has 17 amino acids. J lost 2 bases, V lost 5 bases, and 13 bases had no gene match. CDR1 and CDR2 (germline): MNHEY, SMNVEV (reference sequence). CDR3 sequence reads: CASSPRQGRKENYGYTF. The CDR3 DNA sequence: TGTGCCAGCAGTCCCCGACAGGGGCGCAAAGAGAACTATGGCTACACCTTC.

The chain employs TRBV29-1 and TRBJ2-1; TRBD2 matches 14 bases. The CDR3 runs 16 residues. Germline lookup yields CDR1 SQVTM and CDR2 ANQGSEA. The junction had 3 bases not matched to a gene; V was cut back by 5 bases and J by 0 bases. CDR3 sequence (DNA): TGCAGCGTTTGGACTAGCGGGGGGAGCTCCTACAATGAGCAGTTCTTC. As protein: CSVWTSGGSSYNEQFF.

The genes are TRBV6-1 and TRBJ2-5, with 7 bases matching TRBD2. The CDR3 has 16 residues. V lost 3 bases and J lost 5; bases outside the gene matches: 12. CDR1 is MNHNS, CDR2 SASEGT, per germline. Here the CDR3 reads CASSDLRGGGGETQYF. CDR3 nucleotides: TGTGCCAGCAGTGACCTCCGAGGCGGGGGTGGCGAGACCCAGTACTTC.